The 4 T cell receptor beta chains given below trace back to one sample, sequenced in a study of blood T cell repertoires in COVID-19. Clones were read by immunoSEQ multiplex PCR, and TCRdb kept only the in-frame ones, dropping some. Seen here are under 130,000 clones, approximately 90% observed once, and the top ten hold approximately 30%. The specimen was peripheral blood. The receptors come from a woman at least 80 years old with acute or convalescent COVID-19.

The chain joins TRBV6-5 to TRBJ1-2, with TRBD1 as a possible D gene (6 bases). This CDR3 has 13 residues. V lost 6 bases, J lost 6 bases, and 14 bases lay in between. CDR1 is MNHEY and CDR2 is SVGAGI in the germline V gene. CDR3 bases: TGTGCCAGCAGGACCGGACAGTGGAATGGCTACACCTTC. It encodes CASRTGQWNGYTF.

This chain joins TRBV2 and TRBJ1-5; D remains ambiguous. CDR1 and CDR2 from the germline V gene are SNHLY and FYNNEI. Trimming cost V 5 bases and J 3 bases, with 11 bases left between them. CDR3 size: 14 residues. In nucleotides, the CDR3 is TGTGCCAGCAGTTCTGGCCGTCTCAATCAGCCCCAGCATTTT. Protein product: CASSSGRLNQPQHF.

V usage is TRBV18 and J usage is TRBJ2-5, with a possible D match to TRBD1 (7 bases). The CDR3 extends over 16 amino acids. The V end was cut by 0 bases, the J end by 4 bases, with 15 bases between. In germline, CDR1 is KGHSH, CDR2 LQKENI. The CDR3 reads CASSPPAGGPRETQYF. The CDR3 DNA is TGTGCCAGCTCACCACCGGCAGGGGGGCCGAGAGAGACCCAGTACTTC.

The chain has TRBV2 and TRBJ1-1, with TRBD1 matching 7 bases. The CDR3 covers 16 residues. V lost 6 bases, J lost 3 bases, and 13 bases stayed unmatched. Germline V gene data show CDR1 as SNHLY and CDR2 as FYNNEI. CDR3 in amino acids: CASSERFVGGYTEAFF. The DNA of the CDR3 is TGTGCCAGCAGCGAGAGGTTCGTAGGGGGCTACACTGAAGCTTTCTTT.